A selection of T cell receptor beta chains follows, all from one sample in a study of response to subunit inactivated influenza vaccine. One entry per CDR3 protein results from TCRdb running MiXCR on the RT-PCR reads. The sample has hundreds of thousands of distinct CDR3 sequences, around 16% seen once; the top ten hold under 14%. Sequenced here: PBMCs from blood, sampled 11 to 12 days after vaccination. The receptors here all came from a man aged 45-65 years who received an inactivated influenza vaccine. CDR3s include the opening cysteine and the closing phenylalanine or tryptophan. Each record gives: clone size, J gene, CDR3 length, D gene, V gene, CDR3 protein, CDR3 DNA. D genes are given only for firm matches. A clone size is listed for some rows: how often the clone was seen (once, few, many), or a class if it is expanded.

>few|TRBJ1-1|13|.|TRBV6-1
CASSVSENTEAFF
TGTGCCAGCAGTGTGTCAGAGAACACTGAAGCTTTCTTT
>few|TRBJ2-1|15|.|TRBV4-2
CASSQDGETYNEQFF
TGTGCCAGCAGCCAAGATGGGGAGACCTACAATGAGCAGTTCTTC
>.|TRBJ2-6|14|.|TRBV3-1
CASSQGDGANVLTF
TGTGCCAGCAGCCAGGGGGACGGGGCCAACGTCCTGACTTTC
>.|TRBJ1-3|18|.|TRBV21-1
CASSKRQGAREPGNTIYF
TGTGCCAGCAGCAAAAGACAGGGGGCGCGGGAACCTGGAAACACCATATATTTT
>few|TRBJ2-6|13|.|TRBV19
CASGVSGANVLTF
TGTGCCAGCGGGGTCTCTGGGGCCAACGTCCTGACTTTC
>.|TRBJ2-1|15|.|TRBV9
CASSVGTFPYNEQFF
TGTGCCAGCAGCGTGGGGACATTCCCCTACAATGAGCAGTTCTTC
>once|TRBJ2-2|18|TRBD2|TRBV4-1
CASSQVLAGALGTGELFF
TGCGCCAGCAGCCAAGTCCTAGCGGGGGCCTTAGGCACCGGGGAGCTGTTTTTT
>.|TRBJ1-1|15|TRBD1|TRBV5-1
CASSFTGGANTEAFF
TGCGCCAGCAGCTTTACAGGGGGCGCGAACACTGAAGCTTTCTTT
>.|TRBJ2-2|14|.|TRBV5-1
CASSPFFTAGELFF
TGCGCCAGCAGCCCCTTTTTTACGGCCGGGGAGCTGTTTTTT
>.|TRBJ2-3|15|.|TRBV4-2
CASSPETGRKDTQYF
TGTGCCAGCAGCCCAGAAACGGGACGGAAAGATACGCAGTATTTT
>few|TRBJ1-6|14|.|TRBV7-9
CASSLIVENSPLHF
TGTGCCAGCAGCTTAATCGTGGAAAATTCACCCCTCCACTTT
>.|TRBJ2-2|18|.|TRBV12-3/TRBV12-4
CASSSPFIGSWPTGELFF
TGTGCCAGCAGTTCCCCGTTTATTGGGTCCTGGCCCACCGGGGAGCTGTTTTTT
>many|TRBJ1-1|14|.|TRBV20-1
CSAAPGTLNTEAFF
TGCAGTGCTGCCCCCGGGACACTAAACACTGAAGCTTTCTTT
>few|TRBJ2-3|15|TRBD2|TRBV7-2
CASSSQRGRTDTQYF
TGTGCCAGCAGTTCTCAGCGGGGTCGCACAGATACGCAGTATTTT
>many|TRBJ2-4|16|TRBD1|TRBV27
CASRQGTVRAKNIQYF
TGTGCCAGCCGACAGGGGACAGTGAGAGCCAAAAACATTCAGTACTTC
>.|TRBJ1-1|12|.|TRBV3-1
CASSQANTEAFF
TGTGCCAGCAGCCAAGCGAACACTGAAGCTTTCTTT